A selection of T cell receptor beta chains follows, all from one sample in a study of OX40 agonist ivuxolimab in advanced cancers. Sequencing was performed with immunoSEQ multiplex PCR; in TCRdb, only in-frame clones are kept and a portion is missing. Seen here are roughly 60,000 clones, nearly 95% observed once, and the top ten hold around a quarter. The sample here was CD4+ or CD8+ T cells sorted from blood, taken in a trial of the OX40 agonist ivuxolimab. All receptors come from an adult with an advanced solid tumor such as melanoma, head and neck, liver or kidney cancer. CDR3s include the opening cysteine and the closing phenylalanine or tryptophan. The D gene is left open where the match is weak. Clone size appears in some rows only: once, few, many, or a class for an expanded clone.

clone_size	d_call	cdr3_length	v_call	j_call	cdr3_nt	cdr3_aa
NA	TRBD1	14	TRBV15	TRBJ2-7	TGTGCCACCAGCAGAGCCGGGACAGCCTACGAGCAGTACTTC	CATSRAGTAYEQYF
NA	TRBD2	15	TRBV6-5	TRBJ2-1	TGTGCCAGCAGTACTGGACTAGCGGAGAACAATGAGCAGTTCTTC	CASSTGLAENNEQFF
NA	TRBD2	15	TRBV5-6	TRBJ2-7	TGTGCCAGCAGCTTGTTACTAGCGGGAGGCTACGAGCAGTACTTC	CASSLLLAGGYEQYF
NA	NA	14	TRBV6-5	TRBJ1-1	TGTGCCAGCAGTTACACGGGCGCATACACTGAAGCTTTCTTT	CASSYTGAYTEAFF
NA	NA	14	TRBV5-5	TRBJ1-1	TGTGCCAGCAGCTTATGGCAAGGGGCTTTTGAAGCTTTCTTT	CASSLWQGAFEAFF
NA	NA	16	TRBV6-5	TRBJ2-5	TGTGCCAGCAGTTACTCGATGGGGGGCCTTCAAGAGACCCAGTACTTC	CASSYSMGGLQETQYF
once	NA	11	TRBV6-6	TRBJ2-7	TGTGCCAGCAGTGACCGATACGAGCAGTACTTC	CASSDRYEQYF
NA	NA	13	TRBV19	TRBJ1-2	TGTGCCAGTAGTCCTGCAGTCGCCTATGGCTACACCTTC	CASSPAVAYGYTF
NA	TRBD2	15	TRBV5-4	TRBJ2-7	TGTGCCAGCAGCTTGGAACCTAGCGGGATGTACGAGCAGTACTTC	CASSLEPSGMYEQYF
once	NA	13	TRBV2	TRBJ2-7	TGTGCCAGCAGTGAAAACTCCCGAAACGAGCAGTACTTC	CASSENSRNEQYF
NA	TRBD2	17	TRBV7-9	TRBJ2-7	TGTGCCAGCAGCTTAGAGGGACTCCGGGAGGGATCCTACGAGCAGTACTTC	CASSLEGLREGSYEQYF
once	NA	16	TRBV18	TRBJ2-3	TGTGCCAGCTCACCACCAGCGATCCCTAGCACAGATACGCAGTATTTT	CASSPPAIPSTDTQYF
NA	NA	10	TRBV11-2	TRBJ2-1	TGTGCCAGCACCTCAGGGGAGCAGTTCTTC	CASTSGEQFF
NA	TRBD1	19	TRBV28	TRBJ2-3	TGTGCCAGCAGTTCCCAGAGGGCCCGACAGGGACATAGCACAGATACGCAGTATTTT	CASSSQRARQGHSTDTQYF
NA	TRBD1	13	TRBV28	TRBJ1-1	TGTGCCAGCAGTACCGACAGGGACACTGAAGCTTTCTTT	CASSTDRDTEAFF
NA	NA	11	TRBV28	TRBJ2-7	TGTGCCAGCAGACTGGCCTACGAGCAGTACTTC	CASRLAYEQYF
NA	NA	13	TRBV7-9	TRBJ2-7	TGTGCCAGCAGCAGGGAGAGCTCCTACGAGCAGTACTTC	CASSRESSYEQYF
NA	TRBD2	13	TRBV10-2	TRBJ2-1	TGCGCCAGCAGTGAGTCGAGACTAGCGGAGCAGTTCTTC	CASSESRLAEQFF
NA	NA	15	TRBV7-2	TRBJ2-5	TGTGCCAGCAGCTTACTAGCTCTGAGTCAAGAGACCCAGTACTTC	CASSLLALSQETQYF
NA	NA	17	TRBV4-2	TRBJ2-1	TGTGCCAGCAGCCAAGAACGCCGACTAACCCTCTACAATGAGCAGTTCTTC	CASSQERRLTLYNEQFF
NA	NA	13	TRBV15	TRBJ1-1	TGTGCCACCAGCGGGACCATGAACACTGAAGCTTTCTTT	CATSGTMNTEAFF
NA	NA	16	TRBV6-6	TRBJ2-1	TGTGCCAGCAGTAGGGGACTCCCAAGTGAGGGGAATGAGCAGTTCTTC	CASSRGLPSEGNEQFF
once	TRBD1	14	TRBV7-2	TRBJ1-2	TGTGCCAGCAGCTTTCTATCAGGGGGGGAGGGCTACACCTTC	CASSFLSGGEGYTF
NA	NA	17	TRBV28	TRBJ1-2	TGTGCCAGCAGTAGATCCGACAGGCGGCTCGAGGACTATGGCTACACCTTC	CASSRSDRRLEDYGYTF
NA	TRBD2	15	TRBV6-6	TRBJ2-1	TGTGCCAGCAGTTACGCGGGAGGCGCCTACAATGAGCAGTTCTTC	CASSYAGGAYNEQFF
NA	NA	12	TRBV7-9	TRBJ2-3	TGTGCCAGCAGCTCGACCCCGGGTACGCAGTATTTT	CASSSTPGTQYF
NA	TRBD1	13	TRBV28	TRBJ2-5	TGTGCCAGCAGTTTCGGACAGGGAGAGACCCAGTACTTC	CASSFGQGETQYF
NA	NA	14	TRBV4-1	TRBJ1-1	TGCGCCAGCAGCCAAGATCTGGGCGACGCTGAAGCTTTCTTT	CASSQDLGDAEAFF
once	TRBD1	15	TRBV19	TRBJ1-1	TGTGCCAGTAGGATCATACAGGGGCCTGGGGGTGAAGCTTTCTTT	CASRIIQGPGGEAFF
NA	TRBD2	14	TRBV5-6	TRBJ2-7	TGTGCCAGCACCGCGACTAGCCCATCCTACGAGCAGTACTTC	CASTATSPSYEQYF
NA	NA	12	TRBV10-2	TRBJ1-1	TGCGCCAGCAACGAGGGATGGACTGAAGCTTTCTTT	CASNEGWTEAFF
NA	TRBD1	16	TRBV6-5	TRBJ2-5	TGTGCCAGCAGTTTGACCAGGGGGCAGTACCAAGAGACCCAGTACTTC	CASSLTRGQYQETQYF
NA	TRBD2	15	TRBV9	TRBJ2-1	TGTGCCAGCAGCGTAGCTCCTAGCGGGGGGAATGAGCAGTTCTTC	CASSVAPSGGNEQFF
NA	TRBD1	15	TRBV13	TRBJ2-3	TGTGCCAGCAGCTTCGGGACAGTTATCACAGATACGCAGTATTTT	CASSFGTVITDTQYF
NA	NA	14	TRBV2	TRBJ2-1	TGTGCCAGCAGTGTGAGCGGCTCCTACAATGAGCAGTTCTTC	CASSVSGSYNEQFF
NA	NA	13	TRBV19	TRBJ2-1	TGTGCCAGTAGTATCAGGGTGGGCAATGAGCAGTTCTTC	CASSIRVGNEQFF
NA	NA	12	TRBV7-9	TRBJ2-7	TGTGCCAGCAGCTTAGAACAGTACGAGCAGTACTTC	CASSLEQYEQYF
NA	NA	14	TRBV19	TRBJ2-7	TGTGCCAGTAGTATAGCTCAGGGGTCCTACGAGCAGTACTTC	CASSIAQGSYEQYF
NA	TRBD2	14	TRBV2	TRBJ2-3	TGTGCCAGCAGACTAGCGGGACCCACAGATACGCAGTATTTT	CASRLAGPTDTQYF
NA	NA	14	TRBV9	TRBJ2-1	TGTGCCAGCAGCGGAGGGCCCTCCTACAATGAGCAGTTCTTC	CASSGGPSYNEQFF
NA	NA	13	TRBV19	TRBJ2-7	TGTGCCAGTAGTCCAGCGGACGCCTACGAGCAGTACTTC	CASSPADAYEQYF
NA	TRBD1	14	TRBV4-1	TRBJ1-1	TGCGCCAGCAGCAACGGACAGGGCCCCACTGAAGCTTTCTTT	CASSNGQGPTEAFF
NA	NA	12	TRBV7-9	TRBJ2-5	TGTGCCAGCAGCCCCTTTTCCGGGCTAGAGGACTTC	CASSPFSGLEDF
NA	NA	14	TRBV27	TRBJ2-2	TGTGCCAGCAGTTTAGGGACACTAACCGGGGAGCTGTTTTTT	CASSLGTLTGELFF
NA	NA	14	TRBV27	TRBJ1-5	TGTGCCAGCAGTTTAGAGGGACCCAATCAGCCCCAGCATTTT	CASSLEGPNQPQHF
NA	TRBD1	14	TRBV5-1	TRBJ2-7	TGCGCCAGCAGCTTAGCGGGACAGGGCTACGAGCAGTACTTC	CASSLAGQGYEQYF
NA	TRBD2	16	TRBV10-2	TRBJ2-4	TGCGCCAGCAGCCTCGGGAGGGGCTATGCCAAAAACATTCAGTACTTC	CASSLGRGYAKNIQYF
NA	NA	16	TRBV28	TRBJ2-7	TGTGCCAGCAGTTTACTCAACGCCGGGACATCCTACGAGCAGTACTTC	CASSLLNAGTSYEQYF
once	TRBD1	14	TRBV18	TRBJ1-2	TGTGCCAGCTCACCGGACGCACAGGGGTATGGCTACACCTTC	CASSPDAQGYGYTF
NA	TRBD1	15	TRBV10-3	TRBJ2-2	TGTGCCATCAGAACAGGGGGCTCGAACACCGGGGAGCTGTTTTTT	CAIRTGGSNTGELFF
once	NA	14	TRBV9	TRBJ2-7	TGTGCCAGCAGCGTAGTTCCGGGTTCCTACGAGCAGTACTTC	CASSVVPGSYEQYF
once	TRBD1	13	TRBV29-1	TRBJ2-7	TGCAGCGTTGAAGGGGACAGACAACACGAGCAGTACTTC	CSVEGDRQHEQYF
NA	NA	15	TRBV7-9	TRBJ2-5	TGTGCCAGCAGCTTAGTGTTTACTGACCAAGAGACCCAGTACTTC	CASSLVFTDQETQYF
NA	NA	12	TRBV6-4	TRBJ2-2	TGTGCCAGCAGTGGATGGACCGGGGAGCTGTTTTTT	CASSGWTGELFF
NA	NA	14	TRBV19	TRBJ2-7	TGTGCCAGTAGTATAGGTGGCCTCTCCTACGAGCAGTACTTC	CASSIGGLSYEQYF
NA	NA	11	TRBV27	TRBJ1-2	TGTGCCAGCAGTTCAGGGGTCGGCTACACCTTC	CASSSGVGYTF